Below are 18 T cell receptor beta chains sequenced from a single sample in a study of blood T cell repertoires in COVID-19. Method: immunoSEQ multiplex PCR; TCRdb's copy keeps in-frame clones and lacks some. This table holds 150,000 to 250,000 clones, approximately 83% found once. The sequenced sample consisted of PBMCs or T cells enriched from blood (not recorded which). The receptors shown here come from a man between 35 and 55 years old who had recovered from COVID-19.

The chain employs TRBV5-1 and TRBJ2-1; TRBD1 might be the D (5 bases). This CDR3 comprises 15 residues. V gave up 2 bases and J gave up 4 bases, with 13 bases separating them. The V gene's germline CDR1 is SGHRS and CDR2 YFSETQ. CDR3 DNA: TGCGCCAGCAGCTTTGGAGTGGGGCTATACAATGAGCAGTTCTTC. Its translation is CASSFGVGLYNEQFF.

The chain employs TRBV5-6 and TRBJ1-6; no definite D call. The germline V gene encodes CDR1 SGHDT and CDR2 YYEEEE. CDR3 length: 15 amino acids. V lost 1 base to trimming and J lost 4 bases, with 9 bases between them. The DNA for the CDR3 is TGTGCCAGCAGCTTGAACAGAATATATAATTCACCCCTCCACTTT. Translating gives CASSLNRIYNSPLHF.

The gene calls are TRBV6-2 or TRBV6-3 and TRBJ2-2; D perhaps matches TRBD1 (6 bases). CDR3 length: 19 amino acids. Germline-derived CDR1 and CDR2 are MNHEY and SVGEGT. Trimming left V 8 bases short and J 5 bases short, with 30 bases between. CDR3 protein: CASRRSVDTGLPNTGELFF. In nucleotides, the CDR3 is TGTGCCAGCCGCCGCTCGGTCGATACAGGGCTTCCTAATACCGGGGAGCTGTTTTTT.

The chain links TRBV12-3 or TRBV12-4 to TRBJ2-4; possibly TRBD2 for D (6 bases). The CDR3 is 13 amino acids. Trimming shortened V by 8 bases and J by 8 bases, and 16 bases separated the two germline ends. This CDR3 reads CASRQGRRDIQYF. CDR3 in DNA: TGTGCCAGCCGCCAGGGTCGGAGGGACATTCAGTACTTC.

The CDR3 sequence is CASSWGQGAGNTIYF. The CDR3 nucleotides read TGTGCCAGCAGCTGGGGACAGGGGGCTGGAAACACCATATATTTT. The chain joins TRBV5-5 to TRBJ1-3; 11 bases are shared with TRBD1. The CDR3 extends over 15 amino acids. Germline assignment: CDR1 SGHKS and CDR2 YYEKEE (reference sequence). J gave up 2 bases and V 3 bases, and 1 base lay outside the gene matches.

The CDR3 DNA follows: TGTGCCACCAGCACGGGACACTCCACAGATACGCAGTATTTT. This gives the protein CATSTGHSTDTQYF. The rearrangement uses TRBV15 and TRBJ2-3; a possible D gene is TRBD1 (6 bases). The CDR3 is 14 residues long. Deletions cut 4 bases from V and 2 bases from J, with 10 bases between. Germline values: CDR1 LNHNV, CDR2 YYDKDF (reference sequence).

The rearrangement joins TRBV18 to TRBJ2-3; 11 nucleotides agree with TRBD2. With 2 bases clipped from V and 5 bases from J, the junction kept 9 bases outside the gene matches. Looked up from germline, CDR1 is KGHSH and CDR2 is LQKENI. CDR3 size: 17 residues. The CDR3 sequence: CASSPVPTSGGGDTQYF. In nucleotides, the CDR3 is TGTGCCAGCTCACCAGTTCCAACTAGCGGGGGCGGAGATACGCAGTATTTT. Using reference TRBV18 and TRBJ2-3 for the parts outside the CDR3, the full variable domain is NAGVMQNPRHLVRRRGQEARLRCSPMKGHSHVYWYRQLPEEGLKFMVYLQKENIIDESGMPKERFSAEFPKEGPSILRIQQVVRGDSAAYFCASSPVPTSGGGDTQYFGPGTRLTVL.

The rearrangement uses TRBV19 and TRBJ1-2, with 8 bases aligning to TRBD1. Trimming cost V 6 bases and J 2 bases; bases outside gene matches: 11. The CDR3 consists of 16 residues. The germline V gene has CDR1 LNHDA and CDR2 SQIVND (reference sequence). CDR3 region: CASRTQGAQGNYGYTF. Written as DNA, the CDR3 is TGTGCCAGTAGAACTCAGGGGGCGCAGGGGAACTATGGCTACACCTTC.

The genes are TRBV2 and TRBJ1-2; 7 bases are shared with TRBD1. The CDR3 spans 13 residues. The V segment lost 10 bases and the J segment 8 bases; nucleotides outside the gene matches: 13. Looked up from germline, CDR1 is SNHLY and CDR2 is FYNNEI. CDR3 in DNA: TGTGCCAAACGGCGACAGGGCGGGTACGGCTACACCTTC. Translation: CAKRRQGGYGYTF.

The chain employs TRBV5-1 and TRBJ2-7, with 9 bases identical to TRBD2. In germline, CDR1 is SGHRS, CDR2 YFSETQ. This CDR3 is built from 14 residues. V was pared by 2 bases and J by 3 bases, with 3 bases of the junction left unmatched. The CDR3 region has the DNA TGCGCCAGCAGCTTTGGGCGGGGGGGCTACGAGCAGTACTTC. This gives the protein CASSFGRGGYEQYF.

V and J are TRBV28 and TRBJ1-3, with D possibly TRBD1 on 6 matching bases. Deletions cut 3 bases from V and 0 bases from J, with 12 bases between. CDR3 length: 16 amino acids. Germline V gene lookup returns CDR1 MDHEN and CDR2 SYDVKM. Here the CDR3 DNA reads TGTGCCAGCAGTTTGCCCGGACAGATCTCTGGAAACACCATATATTTT. It encodes CASSLPGQISGNTIYF.

This chain connects TRBV19 to TRBJ1-5; D unresolved. Germline V gives CDR1 LNHDA, CDR2 SQIVND (reference sequence). The CDR3 totals 19 residues. Trimming took off 3 bases at V and 4 bases at J, with 25 bases between the two ends. The CDR3 loop is CASSIGMSAPRDANQPQHF. The DNA for the CDR3 is TGTGCCAGTAGTATCGGAATGTCTGCCCCGCGGGATGCAAATCAGCCCCAGCATTTT.

CDR3 bases: TGTGCCATCAGTGAGTCCACTAGCGGGGGTGGTTACGAGCAGTACTTC. Translating it yields CAISESTSGGGYEQYF. The chain uses TRBV10-3 and TRBJ2-7, with TRBD2 matching over 11 bases. Germline V gives CDR1 ENHRY, CDR2 SYGVKD. The CDR3 length is 16 residues. With V trimmed by 0 bases and J by 4 bases, 5 bases remained unmatched.

The chain couples TRBV3-1 (or the pseudogene TRBV3-2) to TRBJ1-4, with 9 positions matching TRBD1. The V gene's germline CDR1 is LGHDT and CDR2 YNNKEL (reference sequence). This CDR3 has 14 residues. V shed 5 bases and J 8 bases; nucleotides not matched to a gene: 6. The CDR3: CASSAWDREEKLFF. CDR3 in DNA: TGTGCCAGCAGCGCATGGGACAGGGAGGAAAAACTGTTTTTT.

Only a few counts were recorded for this clone. The genes are TRBV3-1 (or the pseudogene TRBV3-2) and TRBJ1-2; D is perhaps TRBD1 (5 bases). Trimming left V 8 bases short and J 0 bases short, with 16 bases between. Germline loops: CDR1 LGHDT, CDR2 YNNKEL (reference sequence). The CDR3 loop spans 15 amino acids. The CDR3 sequence: CASSDRTTPNYGYTF. In DNA form, the CDR3 reads TGTGCCAGCTCTGACAGAACGACGCCTAACTATGGCTACACCTTC.

The chain has TRBV19 and TRBJ2-6; weak D call: TRBD1 (6 bases). Germline V gene lookup returns CDR1 LNHDA and CDR2 SQIVND (reference sequence). Trimming left V 6 bases short and J 0 bases short, with 12 bases between. The CDR3 is made up of 16 amino acids. CDR3 in DNA: TGTGCCAGTAGGACAGGAATCTTCTCTGGGGCCAACGTCCTGACTTTC. Translation: CASRTGIFSGANVLTF.

The table lists this clone with a count of one. The gene calls are TRBV24-1 and TRBJ1-5, with 7 positions matching TRBD1. Germline V gene lookup returns CDR1 KGHDR and CDR2 SFDVKD. The ends lost 4 bases at V and 7 bases at J; junction bases unmatched: 12. The CDR3 contains 16 residues. The CDR3 loop reads CATSDRMTGFGQPQHF. DNA of the CDR3: TGTGCCACCAGTGACCGTATGACAGGGTTCGGGCAGCCCCAGCATTTT.

The chain combines TRBV18 with TRBJ1-1, with a weak D call TRBD1 (5 bases). Trimming pared 4 bases from V and 8 bases from J, leaving 20 bases between. The CDR3 is made up of 15 amino acids. CDR1 is KGHSH, CDR2 LQKENI, per germline. CDR3 nucleotides: TGTGCCAGCTCACGTAATGATCCCAGGGCAGGAGAAGCTTTCTTT. Protein sequence: CASSRNDPRAGEAFF.